The clone carrying this T cell receptor beta chain was seen more than once but under ten times. Sequenced by immunoSEQ multiplex PCR; TCRdb stores in-frame clones only, minus some. The sample contains 70,000 or so clones, 82% of which appear only once. These data are taken from a study of blood T cell repertoires in COVID-19. The CDR3 length is 13 residues. V shed 3 bases and J shed 2 bases, with 8 bases lying between them. CDR1 is GTSNPN, CDR2 SVGIG, per germline (reference sequence). This TCR was recovered from a human donor in a cohort sampled during active COVID-19. Source material: peripheral blood. V and J are TRBV30 and TRBJ1-3; the D gene is possibly TRBD1 (6 bases). The CDR3 region is CAWRTGAGNTIYF. CDR3 DNA: TGTGCCTGGAGGACAGGTGCTGGAAACACCATATATTTT.